Below are 17 T cell receptor beta chains sequenced from a single sample in a study of identical twins (dated by TCRdb to 2016 to 2018). Library preparation was by 5' RACE. The instrument was an Illumina HiSeq 2000. TCRdb redid the processing of the public reads, applying fastp at Q25 and MiXCR, and retained in-frame beta chains. Merged by CDR3 protein, the rows form single entries marked with the most common genes and DNA. In all, the sample holds some 900,000 distinct CDR3 sequences, and roughly an eighth of those were seen once. 1.5% to 2% of the sample is held by the ten biggest clonotypes. The same data also went into a second study, on yellow fever vaccine responses in identical twins.

Sequencing used PBMCs. These receptors were collected from a woman between 18 and 30 years old in good health.

The sample holds many counts of this clonotype. The chain recombines TRBV7-9 with TRBJ1-2; 7 positions agree with TRBD1. The CDR3 length is 14 residues. V gave up 5 bases and J gave up 8 bases; unmatched junction bases: 11. CDR1 is SEHNR, CDR2 FQNEAQ, per germline (reference sequence). CDR3 DNA sequence: TGTGCCAGCAGCGAGGGGGCGCCTCTTGAGGGCTACACCTTC. It encodes CASSEGAPLEGYTF.

V and J are TRBV6-5 and TRBJ2-2, with a tentative D call TRBD2 (7 bases). Germline-derived CDR1 and CDR2 are MNHEY and SVGAGI. This CDR3 contains 17 residues. The germline V and J ends were trimmed by 2 bases and 2 bases, with 15 bases remaining between them. The CDR3 DNA sequence: TGTGCCAGCAGTTACCAACCGGGGGGACAAAACACCGGGGAGCTGTTTTTT. As protein: CASSYQPGGQNTGELFF.

This chain joins TRBV12-3 or TRBV12-4 and TRBJ2-7; D is possibly TRBD1 or TRBD2 (5 bases each). The CDR3 covers 13 residues. V lost 9 bases and J lost 0, with 12 bases in between. CDR3 sequence (DNA): TGTGCCAGTGGGGGAAGAATCTCCTACGAGCAGTACTTC. Its translation is CASGGRISYEQYF.

This clonotype was observed at least ten times. The V and J genes are TRBV3-1 and TRBJ1-2, with D hard to call. Trimming took 3 bases from V and 0 from J, leaving 11 bases between them. The CDR3 spans 15 residues. CDR1 is LGHDT, CDR2 YNNKEL, per germline (reference sequence). The CDR3 loop is CASSHAPQANYGYTF. The CDR3 DNA is TGTGCCAGCAGCCACGCACCCCAGGCTAACTATGGCTACACCTTC.

A few counts support this clonotype. The CDR3 is CASSQEKGRTGGTSGANVLTF. The CDR3 nucleotides read TGCGCCAGCAGCCAAGAAAAGGGACGGACAGGGGGAACCTCCGGGGCCAACGTCCTGACTTTC. The chain has TRBV4-1 and TRBJ2-6; TRBD1 aligns across 10 bases. This CDR3 contains 21 residues. The J segment lost 4 bases and the V segment lost 0 bases, leaving 15 bases of the junction unmatched. The germline gives CDR1 MGHRA, CDR2 YSYEKL.

Many counts were recorded for this clonotype. The CDR3, as DNA: TGCGCCAGCCTGTCCGGGACTAGCGGATACAATGAGCAGTTCTTC. Its translation is CASLSGTSGYNEQFF. J is TRBJ2-1 and V is TRBV5-1; 11 positions agree with TRBD2. The CDR3 consists of 15 residues. V lost 7 bases to trimming and J lost 4 bases; unmatched junction nucleotides: 7. The germline CDR1 and CDR2 sequences are SGHRS and YFSETQ.

This clonotype has just a few counts. This chain joins TRBV28 and TRBJ2-3, with TRBD2 identical over 10 bases. The CDR3 totals 16 residues. Trimming cost V 5 bases and J 8 bases; bases outside gene matches: 13. Germline assignment: CDR1 MDHEN and CDR2 SYDVKM. The CDR3 loop is CASSPLAGILRGTQYF. CDR3 bases: TGTGCCAGCAGTCCACTAGCGGGAATTCTACGTGGTACGCAGTATTTT.

This clonotype was detected many times. The chain recombines TRBV11-2 with TRBJ2-7; possible D gene TRBD1, 6 bases. Germline-derived CDR1 and CDR2 are SGHAT and FQNNGV. This CDR3 has 13 residues. V was shortened by 6 bases and J by 2 bases, with 11 bases between the two germline ends. The DNA for the CDR3 is TGTGCCAGCAGTCTCGGACAGACCTACGAGCAGTACGTC. Its protein is CASSLGQTYEQYV.

This clonotype was seen a handful of times. The J gene is TRBJ2-7, the V gene TRBV3-1; TRBD2 agrees at 12 bases. Looked up from germline, CDR1 is LGHDT and CDR2 is YNNKEL (reference sequence). With V trimmed by 0 bases and J by 3 bases, 6 bases remained unmatched. The CDR3 extends over 17 amino acids. The CDR3 loop is CASSQDGTSGSLYEQYF. DNA for the CDR3: TGTGCCAGCAGCCAAGATGGGACTAGCGGGTCCCTCTACGAGCAGTACTTC.

In this sample, this clonotype turned up a few times. The gene calls are TRBV20-1 and TRBJ1-1; weak D call: TRBD1 (6 bases). Germline CDR1 and CDR2: DFQATT and SNEGSKA (reference sequence). Trimming left V 3 bases short and J 4 bases short, with 18 bases between. The CDR3 covers 15 residues. The CDR3 region has the DNA TGCAGTGCTAGGGCCGATTGGGACACGGGCACTGAAGCTTTCTTT. Its translation: CSARADWDTGTEAFF.

The J gene is TRBJ2-6, the V gene TRBV7-3; the D is unclear. The CDR3 extends over 15 amino acids. Germline V CDR1 and CDR2: SGHTA, FQGTGA. V shed 3 bases and J shed 4 bases, with 10 bases lying between them. The CDR3: CASSLALAGANVLTF. The CDR3 DNA is TGTGCCAGCAGCTTGGCACTGGCGGGGGCCAACGTCCTGACTTTC.

The chain combines TRBV24-1 with TRBJ1-5; 8 nucleotides align to TRBD1. This CDR3 is built from 14 residues. Germline V lookup: CDR1 KGHDR, CDR2 SFDVKD. V was pared by 5 bases and J by 3 bases, with 2 bases of the junction left unmatched. Here the CDR3 reads CATSGTGYNQPQHF. Here the CDR3 DNA reads TGTGCCACCAGTGGGACAGGGTACAATCAGCCCCAGCATTTT.

This clonotype was recorded at least ten times. The rearrangement links TRBV4-1 to TRBJ2-3; 8 positions agree with TRBD2. V shed 5 bases and J 2 bases; nucleotides not matched to a gene: 12. The CDR3 contains 17 residues. CDR1 MGHRA and CDR2 YSYEKL come from the germline V gene. The CDR3, as DNA: TGCGCCAGCAGCACTCGAGGGCGGGAGGCCGCCACAGATACGCAGTATTTT. This translates into CASSTRGREAATDTQYF.

This rearrangement joins TRBV24-1 to TRBJ2-1, with 9 bases aligning to TRBD2. The CDR3 runs 16 residues. The V and J ends lost 6 bases and 5 bases, in that order; junction bases with no gene match: 10. Germline loops: CDR1 KGHDR, CDR2 SFDVKD. The chain's CDR3 is CATSPQLAGPNNEQFF. CDR3 bases: TGTGCCACCAGTCCCCAACTAGCGGGTCCCAACAATGAGCAGTTCTTC.

This sequence joins TRBV5-1 and TRBJ1-1, with 9 nucleotides matching TRBD1. V shed 1 base, J shed 2 bases, and the junction held 6 bases outside the gene matches. This CDR3 is 16 amino acids long. Germline V gives CDR1 SGHRS, CDR2 YFSETQ. The CDR3 here is CASSLTGGPINTEAFF. In DNA, the CDR3 is TGCGCCAGCAGCTTGACAGGGGGCCCCATCAACACTGAAGCTTTCTTT. Supplemented by reference TRBV5-1 and TRBJ1-1, the full variable domain reads KAGVTQTPRYLIKTRGQQVTLSCSPISGHRSVSWYQQTPGQGLQFLFEYFSETQRNKGNFPGRFSGRQFSNSRSEMNVSTLELGDSALYLCASSLTGGPINTEAFFGQGTRLTVV.

This clonotype was counted ten times or more. The rearrangement joins TRBV9 to TRBJ2-1; TRBD2 might be the D (6 bases). V lost 0 bases and J lost 9, with 13 bases in between. Germline V gives CDR1 SGDLS, CDR2 YYNGEE. The CDR3 is 14 amino acids. CDR3 DNA: TGTGCCAGCAGCGTAGACAATACCGGGAGTGAGCAGTTCTTC. It encodes CASSVDNTGSEQFF.

With respect to this clonotype: The junction does not match germline at one end; this may be a read error. The rearrangement links TRBV3-1 to TRBJ2-1; tentatively, D is TRBD1 or TRBD2 (5 bases each). The CDR3 sequence is 15 residues long. CDR1 and CDR2 from the germline V gene are LGHDT and YNNKEL (reference sequence). The CDR3 nucleotides are TGTGCCAGCTGCCAAGATAGGGGACCCCTCAATGAGCAGTTCTTC. This encodes CASCQDRGPLNEQFF.